Here is one T cell receptor (beta chain) with its context. The source of the sample is a study of blood T cell repertoires in COVID-19. At the level of the study: Spain, Italy and the United States supplied samples that represented acute and convalescent COVID-19. The cDNA or gDNA used as material had been derived from T cells, B-cell-depleted T cells, or PBMCs.

Per the authors' pipeline: Amplifying reference gene primers gave estimates of nucleated cell counts. Sequencing was performed with immunoSEQ multiplex PCR; in TCRdb, only in-frame clones are kept and a portion is missing. V and J calls and clone size are given by that table; D and trimming were obtained from the DNA. Among about 59,000 clones, around 80% were seen once, and the ten largest hold approximately 3.5%. The germline CDR1 and CDR2 sequences are SGHVS and FQNEAQ. The V and J ends lost 4 bases and 7 bases, in that order; junction bases with no gene match: 13. CDR3 size: 16 residues. This rearrangement joins TRBV7-8 to TRBJ1-5; 7 bases align to TRBD1. This receptor was identified in a man aged 55 to 70 with acute or convalescent COVID-19. Sequenced: peripheral blood. The CDR3 is CASSSGTASGEQPQHF. CDR3 nucleotide sequence: TGTGCCAGCAGCTCCGGGACAGCCAGCGGAGAACAGCCCCAGCATTTT. Combining the CDR3 with reference TRBV7-8 and TRBJ1-5 gives the whole variable domain GAGVSQSPRYKVAKRGQDVALRCDPISGHVSLFWYQQALGQGPEFLTYFQNEAQLDKSGLPSDRFFAERPEGSVSTLKIQRTQQEDSAVYLCASSSGTASGEQPQHFGDGTRLSIL.